Listed below are T cell receptor beta chains from one sample, sequenced in a study of CD8 T cells in Susac syndrome. From the immunoSEQ multiplex PCR reads, TCRdb called clonotypes with MiXCR, one entry per CDR3 protein. The sample lists hundreds of thousands of distinct CDR3 sequences, around 85% occurring once. Material for sequencing was CD8+ T cells from PBMCs. These receptors all come from a human donor with multiple sclerosis. The CDR3 runs from the conserved cysteine through the conserved F or W. The D gene is left open where the match is weak. Clone size is not always given. Where it is, it says once, few, many or a class for expanded clones.

.,few,TRBV30,TRBJ1-1,TGTGCCTGGATAAGTCGGCGGGAAGGCACTGAGGCTTTCTTT,CAWISRREGTEAFF
.,.,TRBV6-1,TRBJ2-1,TGTGCCAGCAGTGAAATCCTAGTGGGAAATGAGCAGTTCTTC,CASSEILVGNEQFF
TRBD2,.,TRBV19,TRBJ2-7,TGTGCAAGTGGACTAGCGGGAGGTCCCGAGCAGTACTTC,CASGLAGGPEQYF
TRBD2,.,TRBV20-1,TRBJ2-7,TGCAGTGCTAGCGGGGAGACTAGCGTGTCCTACGAGCAGTACTTC,CSASGETSVSYEQYF
.,.,TRBV29-1,TRBJ1-1,TGCAGCGTTGAAGGGGTAGGGATCACTGAAGCTTTCTTT,CSVEGVGITEAFF
.,.,TRBV19,TRBJ2-7,TGTGCCAGTAGTCTAGGCGGCGGACACCTCTCCTACGAGCAGTACTTC,CASSLGGGHLSYEQYF
.,.,TRBV15,TRBJ2-5,TGTGCCACCACAGAGACCCAGTACTTC,CATTETQYF
TRBD1,.,TRBV27,TRBJ1-1,TGTGCCAGCAGTTTATCTCGAGGGACAGGGAGGACTGAAGCTTTCTTT,CASSLSRGTGRTEAFF
TRBD1,.,TRBV29-1,TRBJ1-1,TGCAGCGCTGGACAGGGAGGTTTTGCTGAAGCTTTCTTT,CSAGQGGFAEAFF
.,.,TRBV7-9,TRBJ1-2,TGTGCCAGCAGCCGGCGGGAGCCAACGGATAACTATGGCTACACCTTC,CASSRREPTDNYGYTF
.,.,TRBV7-9,TRBJ1-2,TGTGCCAGCAGCCCGTGGACAGAAGGAGACAACTATGGCTACACCTTC,CASSPWTEGDNYGYTF
.,.,TRBV27,TRBJ2-7,TGTGCCAGCAGTTTAACCGGGGCTTACTACGAGCAGTACTTC,CASSLTGAYYEQYF
.,.,TRBV6-6,TRBJ2-2,TGTGCCAGCAGAGAGCCGGGAGTCGGAAACACCGGGGAGCTGTTTTTT,CASREPGVGNTGELFF
TRBD2,.,TRBV6-5,TRBJ2-3,TGTGCCAGCAGTCTCCAGACTAGCGGCACAGATACGCAGTATTTT,CASSLQTSGTDTQYF
.,many,TRBV7-9,TRBJ1-6,TGTGCCAGCAGCCGACCAAGATCACCCCTCCACTTT,CASSRPRSPLHF